The 26 T cell receptor beta chains below come from one sample, sequenced in a study of beta chain features in type 1 diabetes. Since all of the isolated RNA was reverse transcribed, expressed TCRB transcripts were what got sequenced. Data came from immunoSEQ multiplex PCR; TCRdb stores just in-frame clones and leaves some out. The sample holds 500,000 to 800,000 clones, around 11% seen once. General study findings and limits: Researchers report that Type 1 diabetes patients had moderately but significantly shorter TCRB CDR3s across all four CD4+ subsets.

Their antigens remain unidentified. The source material was naive CD4+ T cells from blood. All receptors derive from a man under 40 with type 1 diabetes.

This clone was observed a handful of times. The chain couples TRBV25-1 to TRBJ2-5, with 8 bases lining up with TRBD2. Per the germline V gene, CDR1 is MGHDK and CDR2 is SYGVNS. J gave up 5 bases and V 1 base, and 6 bases lay outside the gene matches. The CDR3 has 15 residues. DNA of the CDR3: TGTGCCAGCAGTGAATCCAGCGGGGGTTGGGAGACCCAGTACTTC. Translating it yields CASSESSGGWETQYF.

The rearrangement uses TRBV28 and TRBJ2-7, with 7 bases fitting TRBD1. CDR3 length: 12 amino acids. Per the germline V gene, CDR1 is MDHEN and CDR2 is SYDVKM. The V segment lost 6 bases and the J segment 6 bases; nucleotides outside the gene matches: 5. The CDR3 protein is CASRPTGSEQYF. The CDR3 nucleotides are TGTGCCAGCAGACCGACAGGGAGCGAGCAGTACTTC.

This clone was counted between two and nine times. The chain joins TRBV27 to TRBJ1-5; a weak D match, TRBD1 (5 bases). This CDR3 has 15 amino acids. Deletions cut 0 bases from V and 2 bases from J, with 8 bases between. Per germline, CDR1 MNHEY and CDR2 SMNVEV (reference sequence). This CDR3 reads CASSLSQVGNQPQHF. CDR3 in DNA: TGTGCCAGCAGTTTATCACAGGTGGGCAATCAGCCCCAGCATTTT.

The chain carries TRBV29-1 and TRBJ2-5, with 12 bases fitting TRBD1. This CDR3 has 14 amino acids. Trimming at V came to 4 bases and at J to 11 bases, leaving 11 bases not matched to a gene. Germline values: CDR1 SQVTM, CDR2 ANQGSEA. The CDR3 DNA reads as TGCAGCGTTGGCAGGGACAGGGGGCGAGGTGAGCAGTACTTC. Its protein is CSVGRDRGRGEQYF. Filled out from reference TRBV29-1 and TRBJ2-5, the complete variable domain reads SAVISQKPSRDICQRGTSLTIQCQVDSQVTMMFWYRQQPGQSLTLIATANQGSEATYESGFVIDKFPISRPNLTFSTLTVSNMSPEDSSIYLCSVGRDRGRGEQYFGPGTRLLVL.

This clone was counted between two and nine times. The chain combines TRBV7-9 with TRBJ1-1; a weak D match, TRBD1 (5 bases). The germline V gene has CDR1 SEHNR and CDR2 FQNEAQ (reference sequence). The CDR3 length is 14 residues. V was shortened by 5 bases and J by 2 bases, with 12 bases between the two germline ends. The CDR3, as DNA: TGTGCCAGCAGCCCCAGGGCCTCTAACACTGAAGCTTTCTTT. Its protein is CASSPRASNTEAFF.

This clone has a handful of counts. This specimen includes other DNA sequences encoding the same CDR3. The chain has TRBV7-9 and TRBJ1-2, with a tentative D call TRBD1 (5 bases). Germline values: CDR1 SEHNR, CDR2 FQNEAQ (reference sequence). The CDR3 runs to 11 residues. V shed 1 base and J shed 8 bases, with 5 bases lying between them. The CDR3 DNA reads TGTGCCAGCAGCTTAGGGGGCGGCTACACCTTC. This translates into CASSLGGGYTF.

This clone was detected only a few times. This sequence joins TRBV12-5 and TRBJ2-7, with unresolved D. CDR1 is LGHNT and CDR2 is FRNRAP in the germline V gene. V was trimmed by 0 bases and J by 5 bases, leaving 8 bases between them. The CDR3 length is 13 residues. CDR3 region: CASGLVRPDEQYF. The CDR3 nucleotides read TGTGCTAGTGGTTTGGTCCGGCCAGACGAGCAGTACTTC.

This chain links TRBV7-2 with TRBJ1-5; TRBD1 is a possible D gene (6 bases). Germline CDR1 is SGHTA and CDR2 is FQGNSA. This CDR3 has 17 amino acids. Trimming took off 2 bases at V and 0 bases at J, with 14 bases between the two ends. The CDR3 region is CASSLQGTLYSNQPQHF. The CDR3 coding sequence is TGTGCCAGCAGCTTACAGGGGACCCTCTATAGCAATCAGCCCCAGCATTTT.

About this clone itself: Other DNA sequences from this sample encode an identical CDR3 as well. CDR3 residues: CASSGAYEQYF. DNA for the CDR3: TGTGCCAGCAGCGGAGCCTACGAGCAGTACTTC. This rearrangement joins TRBV7-2 to TRBJ2-7; D not certain. The V end was cut by 5 bases, the J end by 2 bases, with 4 bases between. This CDR3 has 11 residues. Germline V gives CDR1 SGHTA, CDR2 FQGNSA. The variable domain in full, with the rest retrieved from reference TRBV7-2 and TRBJ2-7, is GAGVSQSPSNKVTEKGKDVELRCDPISGHTALYWYRQSLGQGLEFLIYFQGNSAPDKSGLPSDRFSAERTGGSVSTLTIQRTQQEDSAVYLCASSGAYEQYFGPGTRLTVT.

The chain recombines TRBV30 with TRBJ1-3; D is unresolved. The CDR3 is 13 residues long. From germline, CDR1 is GTSNPN and CDR2 SVGIG (reference sequence). Trimming took off 2 bases at V and 4 bases at J, with 9 bases between the two ends. The CDR3 sequence: CAWSPVGGNTIYF. CDR3 DNA: TGTGCCTGGAGTCCAGTAGGAGGAAACACCATATATTTT.

CDR3 in amino acids: CASRNGKSYGYTF. In DNA form, the CDR3 reads TGTGCCAGCCGGAACGGGAAAAGCTATGGCTACACCTTC. The rearrangement uses TRBV25-1 and TRBJ1-2; D unresolved. This CDR3 region has 13 residues. Germline V lookup: CDR1 MGHDK, CDR2 SYGVNS. Deletions cut 8 bases from V and 4 bases from J, with 14 bases between.

The chain couples TRBV5-5 to TRBJ2-1; D may be TRBD2 (6 bases). Germline V CDR1 and CDR2: SGHKS, YYEKEE (reference sequence). Between the trimmed V and J ends, which lost 5 bases and 9 bases, there was a span of 18 bases. The CDR3 is 14 residues long. The DNA of the CDR3 is TGTGCCAGCAGGCGGCTCAACCAGGAGGGTGAGCAGTTCTTC. Translating gives CASRRLNQEGEQFF. Based on the CDR3 plus reference TRBV5-5 and TRBJ2-1, the full variable domain is DAGVTQSPTHLIKTRGQQVTLRCSPISGHKSVSWYQQVLGQGPQFIFQYYEKEERGRGNFPDRFSARQFPNYSSELNVNALLLGDSALYLCASRRLNQEGEQFFGPGTRLTVL.

This chain uses TRBV11-2 with TRBJ2-4; 8 nucleotides align to TRBD1. Germline CDR1 is SGHAT and CDR2 is FQNNGV. This CDR3 is built from 17 residues. Trimming took 5 bases from V and 0 from J; bases not matched to a gene: 9. The CDR3 DNA reads as TGTGCCAGCAGCCTCGGGACAGGACCTCTAGCCAAAAACATTCAGTACTTC. This translates into CASSLGTGPLAKNIQYF.

This chain links TRBV6-5 with TRBJ2-6; 9 bases match TRBD1. J lost 16 bases, V lost 4 bases, and 11 bases had no gene match. CDR3 size: 14 residues. Germline lookup yields CDR1 MNHEY and CDR2 SVGAGI. In nucleotides, the CDR3 is TGTGCCAGCAGTTCATGGGGACAGGGATTCTTTCTGACTTTC. Amino acids: CASSSWGQGFFLTF.

CDR3 protein: CASSPDRARNNEQFF. CDR3 DNA: TGTGCCAGCTCACCAGATCGGGCCCGGAACAATGAGCAGTTCTTC. V is TRBV18 and J is TRBJ2-1; D remains unclear. V shed 2 bases and J shed 5 bases, with 13 bases lying between them. CDR3 size: 15 residues. Germline-derived CDR1 and CDR2 are KGHSH and LQKENI.

A few counts support this clone. The chain has TRBV25-1 and TRBJ2-2; 7 nucleotides match TRBD2. The CDR3 length is 13 residues. Germline V gives CDR1 MGHDK, CDR2 SYGVNS. The ends lost 5 bases at V and 6 bases at J; junction bases unmatched: 3. CDR3 protein: CASSQGGAGELFF. CDR3 nucleotides: TGTGCCAGCAGTCAGGGAGGGGCCGGGGAGCTGTTTTTT. The complete variable domain, with remaining parts taken from reference TRBV25-1 and TRBJ2-2, reads EADIYQTPRYLVIGTGKKITLECSQTMGHDKMYWYQQDPGMELHLIHYSYGVNSTEKGDLSSESTVSRIRTEHFPLTLESARPSHTSQYLCASSQGGAGELFFGEGSRLTVL.

The chain uses TRBV4-1 and TRBJ1-1; TRBD1 agrees at 10 bases. Germline loops: CDR1 MGHRA, CDR2 YSYEKL. Losses at the gene ends were 2 bases for V and 5 bases for J; bases not matched to a gene: 2. This CDR3 has 14 residues. CDR3 sequence: CASSQMDRGTEAFF. The CDR3 coding sequence is TGCGCCAGCAGCCAAATGGACAGGGGGACTGAAGCTTTCTTT.

Of note for this clone: A junction boundary mismatches the germline segment, possibly from a read error. The V call is TRBV7-9, the J call TRBJ1-1; no clear D gene. The CDR3 consists of 13 residues. CDR1 and CDR2 from the germline V gene are SEHNR and FQNEAQ (reference sequence). CDR3 nucleotides: TGTGCCAGCAGCCTAGCCCGGAACACTGAAGCTTTCTTT. It codes for CASSLARNTEAFF.

V is TRBV7-2 and J is TRBJ1-6; 7 bases match TRBD1. The CDR3 totals 14 residues. Germline CDR1 and CDR2: SGHTA and FQGNSA. V lost 3 bases and J lost 6; bases outside the gene matches: 2. The CDR3 DNA reads TGTGCCAGCAGCTTGGGACAGACTAATTCACCCCTCCACTTT. Its translation: CASSLGQTNSPLHF.

This chain links TRBV5-6 with TRBJ1-2; tentatively, D is TRBD1 (5 bases). The length of the CDR3 is 16 residues. Germline V lookup: CDR1 SGHDT, CDR2 YYEEEE. The V end lost 2 bases, the J end lost 0 bases, and 14 bases lay between the germline ends. In nucleotides, the CDR3 is TGTGCCAGCAGCTTCCCCCGGGACCTAGCTAACTATGGCTACACCTTC. Protein product: CASSFPRDLANYGYTF. The whole variable domain, remainder taken from reference TRBV5-6 and TRBJ1-2, is DAGVTQSPTHLIKTRGQQVTLRCSPKSGHDTVSWYQQALGQGPQFIFQYYEEEERQRGNFPDRFSGHQFPNYSSELNVNALLLGDSALYLCASSFPRDLANYGYTFGSGTRLTVV.

Only a few counts were recorded for this clone. The rearrangement joins TRBV4-1 to TRBJ2-5; D tentatively reads TRBD1 or TRBD2 (5 bases each). CDR3 length: 12 amino acids. Germline V CDR1 and CDR2: MGHRA, YSYEKL. Between the trimmed V and J ends, which lost 0 bases and 7 bases, there was a span of 6 bases. CDR3 coding DNA: TGCGCCAGCAGCCAAGATGGGGGGACCCAGTACTTC. This encodes CASSQDGGTQYF.

This clone was found a few times. The chain employs TRBV25-1 and TRBJ1-2, with no clear D. Trimming cost V 0 bases and J 2 bases, with 7 bases left between them. In germline, CDR1 is MGHDK, CDR2 SYGVNS. The CDR3 consists of 14 residues. The CDR3 is CASSEYSVNYGYTF. For the CDR3, the DNA is TGTGCCAGCAGTGAATATTCAGTCAACTATGGCTACACCTTC.

This clone has more than one count but fewer than ten. This sequence joins TRBV25-1 and TRBJ2-5; D gene uncertain. Trimming removed 1 base from V and 5 bases from J, with 14 bases in between. Germline lookup yields CDR1 MGHDK and CDR2 SYGVNS. This CDR3 is 15 amino acids long. As DNA, the CDR3 is TGTGCCAGCAGTGAATCCACCGCCGGACGGGAGACCCAGTACTTC. This encodes CASSESTAGRETQYF.

This clone was detected a few times. CDR3 nucleotides: TGCGCCAGCAGCGGGGGTAACTTGCACGAGCAGTACTTC. Its protein is CASSGGNLHEQYF. V usage is TRBV5-1 and J usage is TRBJ2-7; D may correspond to TRBD1 or TRBD2 (5 bases each). V was shortened by 4 bases and J by 5 bases, with 13 bases between the two germline ends. The CDR3 has 13 residues. Per the germline V gene, CDR1 is SGHRS and CDR2 is YFSETQ.

The rearrangement uses TRBV2 and TRBJ2-5, with D possibly TRBD1 on 6 matching bases. CDR3 length: 14 amino acids. The V and J ends lost 5 bases and 2 bases respectively, with 12 bases between them. Germline V lookup: CDR1 SNHLY, CDR2 FYNNEI. The CDR3 DNA reads TGTGCCAGCAGTTCGGACAGACTACAAGAGACCCAGTACTTC. Its translation is CASSSDRLQETQYF.

This clone was found a few times. At the DNA level, this CDR3 is encoded by other sequences in the same sample as well. This chain links TRBV20-1 with TRBJ1-2, with a weak D call TRBD1 (6 bases). The CDR3 covers 11 residues. Germline V CDR1 and CDR2: DFQATT, SNEGSKA (reference sequence). The V end lost 6 bases, the J end lost 4 bases, and 9 bases lay between the germline ends. The CDR3 sequence is CSARGSYGYTF. The DNA for the CDR3 is TGCAGTGCCAGGGGAAGCTATGGCTACACCTTC.